Presented here are 31 T cell receptor beta chains from one specimen sequenced in a study of PD-1 blockade in classical Hodgkin lymphoma. Regarding time point: cycle 4 day 1 (C4D1), after less than seven weeks of nivolumab. Each patient experienced a relapse that followed autologous stem cell transplantation, and brentuximab vedotin exposure varied. Using immunoSEQ multiplex PCR, the repertoire was profiled, and TCRdb retains in-frame clones only, with some absent. The top ten clones hold 6.5% to 8% of a sample with some 52,000 clones, 86% of them seen once. This specimen was peripheral blood mononuclear cells (PBMCs), taken before the fourth cycle of nivolumab. Receptor source: a human donor with classical Hodgkin lymphoma.

The chain recombines TRBV19 with TRBJ1-2; D not resolved. CDR3 length equals 12 residues. Germline CDR1 LNHDA, CDR2 SQIVND (reference sequence). V gave up 4 bases and J gave up 2 bases, with 5 bases separating them. Here the CDR3 reads CASSRTNYGYTF. The DNA for the CDR3 is TGTGCCAGTAGTAGGACCAACTATGGCTACACCTTC.

The chain uses TRBV6-6 and TRBJ1-4, with a possible D match to TRBD1 (5 bases). Germline CDR1 is MNHNY and CDR2 is SVGAGI (reference sequence). CDR3 size: 14 residues. V lost 10 bases and J 5 bases, leaving 17 bases between the germline ends. The CDR3 coding sequence is TGTGCCATCAAGGGACGGAGAACAAATGAAAAACTGTTTTTT. This encodes CAIKGRRTNEKLFF.

V gene TRBV5-8 combines with J gene TRBJ2-1, with 8 bases lining up with TRBD1. Losses at the gene ends were 0 bases for V and 8 bases for J; bases not matched to a gene: 4. Per the germline V gene, CDR1 is SGHTS and CDR2 is YDEGEE. The CDR3 is made up of 14 amino acids. DNA for the CDR3: TGTGCCAGCAGCTTGGGGACAGGGTACCATGAGCAGTTCTTC. It translates to CASSLGTGYHEQFF.

The CDR3 region is CASSLLTVPDTQYF. The CDR3 nucleotides read TGTGCCAGCAGCTTACTCACAGTCCCAGATACGCAGTATTTT. The chain combines TRBV11-2 with TRBJ2-3, with D hard to call. Per the germline V gene, CDR1 is SGHAT and CDR2 is FQNNGV. The CDR3 has 14 amino acids. With 2 bases removed from V and 4 bases from J, the gap between germline ends came to 10 bases.

Written as DNA, the CDR3 is TGTGCCAGCAGTTACGACAGGGGGCGAAGCTCCTACGAGCAGTACTTC. Translated: CASSYDRGRSSYEQYF. This chain uses TRBV6-5 with TRBJ2-7; TRBD1 matches at 10 bases. The CDR3 runs 16 residues. The germline V gene has CDR1 MNHEY and CDR2 SVGAGI. V lost 2 bases to trimming and J lost 0 bases; unmatched junction nucleotides: 4.

This clone turned up a few times. This chain joins TRBV25-1 and TRBJ1-2; a weak D match, TRBD1 (5 bases). Trimming left V 3 bases short and J 4 bases short, with 9 bases between. Germline-derived CDR1 and CDR2 are MGHDK and SYGVNS. The CDR3 has 13 amino acids. In DNA, the CDR3 is TGTGCCAGCAGTGAGCAGGGTCGCTATGGCTACACCTTC. This translates into CASSEQGRYGYTF.

The DNA of the CDR3 is TGTGCCAGCAGCTTCGGGACCGCTGAGCAGTTCTTC. Its translation is CASSFGTAEQFF. The rearrangement uses TRBV11-2 and TRBJ2-1; the D call may be TRBD1 or TRBD2 (5 bases each). The germline V and J ends were trimmed by 3 bases and 9 bases, with 9 bases remaining between them. CDR3 length: 12 residues. CDR1 and CDR2 from the germline V gene are SGHAT and FQNNGV.

The V call is TRBV7-3, the J call TRBJ2-3; D tentatively reads TRBD1 or TRBD2 (5 bases each). V was cut by 2 bases and J by 0 bases, with 9 bases left in between. The germline gives CDR1 SGHTA, CDR2 FQGTGA. The CDR3 runs to 15 residues. The CDR3 sequence: CASSLWGSSTDTQYF. The CDR3 DNA reads TGTGCCAGCAGCTTATGGGGGTCTAGCACAGATACGCAGTATTTT.

The chain employs TRBV6-1 and TRBJ1-5; D uncertain. In germline, CDR1 is MNHNS, CDR2 SASEGT. Trimming pared 4 bases from V and 4 bases from J, leaving 8 bases between. There are 13 residues in the CDR3. In DNA form, the CDR3 reads TGTGCCAGCAGTGGGACGGGGAATCAGCCCCAGCATTTT. Its protein product is CASSGTGNQPQHF.

This clone was counted between two and nine times. The rearrangement uses TRBV6-5 and TRBJ2-7; a weak D match, TRBD1 (6 bases). V was cut by 7 bases and J by 4 bases, with 14 bases left in between. The germline V gene has CDR1 MNHEY and CDR2 SVGAGI. The CDR3 covers 13 residues. Here the CDR3 DNA reads TGTGCCAGCAAGGAGACAGGAAGGTACGAGCAGTACTTC. Translating it yields CASKETGRYEQYF.

The chain carries TRBV4-2 and TRBJ1-6, with 9 bases that match TRBD1. This CDR3 contains 16 residues. The germline CDR1 and CDR2 sequences are LGHNA and YNFKEQ. The V and J ends lost 6 bases and 7 bases, in that order; junction bases with no gene match: 10. The CDR3 region is CASSKSRDRGNSPLHF. The CDR3 DNA sequence: TGTGCCAGCAGTAAGAGTCGAGACAGGGGGAATTCACCCCTCCACTTT.

The chain couples TRBV7-9 to TRBJ1-2, with 7 bases aligning to TRBD1. Germline V gene lookup returns CDR1 SEHNR and CDR2 FQNEAQ (reference sequence). Trimming took 3 bases from V and 8 from J; bases not matched to a gene: 3. The length of the CDR3 is 12 residues. As DNA, the CDR3 is TGTGCCAGCAGCTTGACAGGGAGAGGCTACACCTTC. This sequence encodes CASSLTGRGYTF.

The rearrangement uses TRBV19 and TRBJ2-2; D not certain. Germline CDR1 and CDR2: LNHDA and SQIVND (reference sequence). Trimming removed 3 bases from V and 1 base from J, with 12 bases in between. The CDR3 is 16 residues long. CDR3 residues: CASSITPALNTGELFF. The DNA for the CDR3 is TGTGCCAGTAGTATCACCCCGGCCTTGAACACCGGGGAGCTGTTTTTT.

The J gene is TRBJ2-1, the V gene TRBV6-1, with 10 nucleotides matching TRBD2. V was pared by 1 base and J by 7 bases, with 7 bases of the junction left unmatched. The CDR3 consists of 16 residues. Germline CDR1 is MNHNS and CDR2 is SASEGT. CDR3 nucleotides: TGTGCCAGCAGTGAAGATCCTAGCGGGAGCTGGAATGAGCAGTTCTTC. This sequence encodes CASSEDPSGSWNEQFF.

The rearrangement joins TRBV11-1 to TRBJ2-1; 9 bases match TRBD1. The CDR3 totals 16 residues. J lost 5 bases, V lost 1 base, and 6 bases had no gene match. CDR1 and CDR2 from the germline V gene are SGHAT and FQDESV (reference sequence). For the CDR3, the DNA is TGTGCCAGCAGCTTAGACACAGGGGGCGTCGACAATGAGCAGTTCTTC. It yields the protein CASSLDTGGVDNEQFF.

The sample holds a few counts of this clone. The chain has TRBV4-3 and TRBJ2-1, with 7 nucleotides matching TRBD2. Germline V lookup: CDR1 LGHNA, CDR2 YSLEER. V lost 0 bases to trimming and J lost 4 bases; unmatched junction nucleotides: 9. The CDR3 length is 17 residues. CDR3 sequence: CASSQDPGGAEYNEQFF. CDR3 sequence (DNA): TGCGCCAGCAGCCAAGACCCGGGGGGAGCCGAATACAATGAGCAGTTCTTC.

This rearrangement joins TRBV9 to TRBJ2-5, with D perhaps matching TRBD2 (5 bases). CDR3 length: 17 amino acids. V lost 1 base, J lost 5 bases, and 21 bases lay in between. Germline V CDR1 and CDR2: SGDLS, YYNGEE. The CDR3 protein is CASSVYPSMVREETQYF. The CDR3 region has the DNA TGTGCCAGCAGCGTATATCCTAGCATGGTGAGAGAGGAGACCCAGTACTTC.

The V gene is TRBV5-1, the J gene TRBJ2-1, with 7 bases matching TRBD2. V dropped 0 bases and J dropped 4; count of bases not matched to a gene: 7. This CDR3 contains 16 residues. The germline V gene has CDR1 SGHRS and CDR2 YFSETQ. The CDR3 coding sequence is TGCGCCAGCAGCTTGGCCGGGGGAGGGTTATACAATGAGCAGTTCTTC. This gives the protein CASSLAGGGLYNEQFF.

V is TRBV27 and J is TRBJ2-5, with D unresolved. V shed 1 base and J shed 1 base, with 13 bases lying between them. CDR3 length: 16 residues. Per the germline V gene, CDR1 is MNHEY and CDR2 is SMNVEV (reference sequence). CDR3 region: CASSLLASIGQETQYF. CDR3 coding DNA: TGTGCCAGCAGTTTATTGGCCAGCATAGGCCAAGAGACCCAGTACTTC.

The chain couples TRBV5-8 to TRBJ1-5, with D possibly being TRBD1 (6 bases). CDR3 length: 16 residues. V was clipped by 0 bases and J by 4 bases, with 14 bases between them. Germline V gene lookup returns CDR1 SGHTS and CDR2 YDEGEE. For the CDR3, the DNA is TGTGCCAGCAGCTTGGAGGGCAGGGGATATAATCAGCCCCAGCATTTT. Protein product: CASSLEGRGYNQPQHF. Full variable domain (missing parts from reference TRBV5-8 and TRBJ1-5): EAGVTQSPTHLIKTRGQQATLRCSPISGHTSVYWYQQALGLGLQFLLWYDEGEERNRGNFPPRFSGRQFPNYSSELNVNALELEDSALYLCASSLEGRGYNQPQHFGDGTRLSIL.

J is TRBJ2-5 and V is TRBV9; D unclear. Deletions cut 4 bases from V and 5 bases from J, with 15 bases between. Germline V CDR1 and CDR2: SGDLS, YYNGEE. The CDR3 loop spans 14 amino acids. CDR3 loop: CASSSRTLGETQYF. The CDR3, as DNA: TGTGCCAGCAGCTCGAGGACCCTTGGGGAGACCCAGTACTTC.

A single count supports this clone. V and J are TRBV29-1 and TRBJ2-7; D may be TRBD1 (5 bases). CDR1 and CDR2 from the germline V gene are SQVTM and ANQGSEA. The CDR3 spans 12 residues. Between the trimmed V and J ends, which lost 4 bases and 5 bases, there was a span of 12 bases. The CDR3 DNA is TGCAGCGTTGGTAGGGAAGGGGACGAGCAGTACTTC. Translating it yields CSVGREGDEQYF.

This clone was recorded a few times. This rearrangement joins TRBV2 to TRBJ2-3; a weak D match, TRBD1 (5 bases). V gave up 5 bases and J gave up 2 bases, with 11 bases separating them. This CDR3 comprises 14 residues. Per the germline V gene, CDR1 is SNHLY and CDR2 is FYNNEI. The CDR3 sequence: CASSQQGSTDTQYF. CDR3 sequence (DNA): TGTGCCAGCAGTCAGCAGGGATCCACAGATACGCAGTATTTT.

The chain carries TRBV9 and TRBJ2-1; 12 bases match TRBD2. There are 18 residues in the CDR3. J lost 7 bases, V lost 0 bases, and 11 bases had no gene match. CDR1 and CDR2 from the germline V gene are SGDLS and YYNGEE. The CDR3 sequence: CASSVAPLAGGYYNEQFF. The CDR3, as DNA: TGTGCCAGCAGCGTAGCCCCTCTAGCGGGAGGGTATTATAATGAGCAGTTCTTC.

The chain recombines TRBV10-3 with TRBJ1-5; no clear D. Looked up from germline, CDR1 is ENHRY and CDR2 is SYGVKD. V was shortened by 10 bases and J by 3 bases, with 16 bases between the two germline ends. The CDR3 totals 14 residues. CDR3 sequence (DNA): TGTGCCACGGACCCAGGCGGGGACAATCAGCCCCAGCATTTT. Protein: CATDPGGDNQPQHF.

The V call is TRBV6-1, the J call TRBJ1-5, with a possible D match to TRBD1 (6 bases). The CDR3 consists of 14 residues. Germline V gene lookup returns CDR1 MNHNS and CDR2 SASEGT. Trimming left V 4 bases short and J 3 bases short, with 10 bases between. CDR3 coding DNA: TGTGCCAGCAGTGGACAGGCCCCCAATCAGCCCCAGCATTTT. Amino acid sequence: CASSGQAPNQPQHF.

This chain joins TRBV28 and TRBJ1-6; TRBD1 is a possible D gene (6 bases). Trimming removed 6 bases from V and 0 bases from J, with 12 bases in between. CDR1 and CDR2 (germline): MDHEN, SYDVKM. CDR3 length: 16 amino acids. The CDR3 DNA reads TGTGCCAGCAGCAGACAGGCGAGCTCCTATAATTCACCCCTCCACTTT. It is translated as CASSRQASSYNSPLHF.

CDR3: CASSGQGANTEAFF. The DNA for the CDR3 is TGTGCCAGCAGTGGACAGGGGGCCAACACTGAAGCTTTCTTT. The chain links TRBV27 to TRBJ1-1; TRBD1 aligns across 11 bases. V lost 5 bases, J lost 2 bases, and 1 base stayed unmatched. This CDR3 spans 14 amino acids. Germline CDR1 and CDR2: MNHEY and SMNVEV (reference sequence).

To note about this clone: Other nucleotide sequences from this sample produce the same CDR3. The chain carries TRBV5-1 and TRBJ2-3; possibly TRBD1 for D (6 bases). Trimming shortened V by 4 bases and J by 0 bases, and 12 bases separated the two germline ends. The CDR3 consists of 15 residues. Germline V gene data show CDR1 as SGHRS and CDR2 as YFSETQ. In DNA, the CDR3 is TGCGCCAGCAGCGCCTCAGGGGTTAGCACAGATACGCAGTATTTT. Residues: CASSASGVSTDTQYF.

The J gene is TRBJ2-7, the V gene TRBV27, with TRBD2 identical over 13 bases. Germline lookup yields CDR1 MNHEY and CDR2 SMNVEV (reference sequence). There are 15 residues in the CDR3. V dropped 4 bases and J dropped 3; count of bases not matched to a gene: 3. CDR3 region: CASSSRTSGSYEQYF. The DNA of the CDR3 is TGTGCCAGCAGTTCGCGGACTAGCGGGAGCTACGAGCAGTACTTC.

V gene TRBV25-1 combines with J gene TRBJ2-1, with 9 bases aligning to TRBD2. Germline assignment: CDR1 MGHDK and CDR2 SYGVNS. J was trimmed by 10 bases and V by 5 bases; bases with no gene match: 6. The CDR3 runs to 13 residues. The DNA for the CDR3 is TGTGCCAGCAGTAGCGGGGGGCCGATGGAGCAGTTCTTC. It specifies CASSSGGPMEQFF.